The sequence of this TCR beta chain was determined in a study of early T cells in non-severe SARS-CoV-2 infection. Study observations and caveats: Anti-spike CD8 responses were favored by VDJdb matching, which missed private and CD4 specificities.

The TCR library protocol attached unique molecular identifiers to the individual cDNA molecules. TCRdb reanalysed the 5' RACE reads using MiXCR and keeps one entry per CDR3 protein. The top ten clones hold about 2.7% of a sample with under 85,000 distinct CDR3 sequences, about 12% of them seen once. Germline V CDR1 and CDR2: DFQATT, SNEGSKA (reference sequence). The CDR3 is 11 amino acids. V lost 8 bases and J 4 bases, leaving 11 bases between the germline ends. There are many counts of this clonotype. Antigen: not known. The sequencing input was whole blood. V gene TRBV20-1 combines with J gene TRBJ2-5, with a possible D match to TRBD1 (7 bases). The TCR sequence derives from an adult who was a healthcare worker with PCR-confirmed SARS-CoV-2 infection or an uninfected control (not recorded which). CDR3 nucleotides: TGCAGTACGGAGGGGGCAGAGACCCAGTACTTC. It is translated as CSTEGAETQYF.